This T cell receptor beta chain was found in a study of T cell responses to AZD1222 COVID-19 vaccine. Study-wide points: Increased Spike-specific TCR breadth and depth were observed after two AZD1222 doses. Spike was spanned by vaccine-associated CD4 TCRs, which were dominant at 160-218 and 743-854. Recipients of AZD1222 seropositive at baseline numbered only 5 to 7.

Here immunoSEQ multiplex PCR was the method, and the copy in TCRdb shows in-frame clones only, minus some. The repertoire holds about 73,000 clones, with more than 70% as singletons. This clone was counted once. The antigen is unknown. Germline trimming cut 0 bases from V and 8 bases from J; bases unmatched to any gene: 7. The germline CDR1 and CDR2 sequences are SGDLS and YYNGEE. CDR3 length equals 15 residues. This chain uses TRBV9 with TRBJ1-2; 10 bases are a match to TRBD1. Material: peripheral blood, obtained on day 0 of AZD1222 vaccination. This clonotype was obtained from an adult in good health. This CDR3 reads CASSVAETGGLGYTF. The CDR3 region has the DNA TGTGCCAGCAGCGTAGCGGAGACAGGGGGCTTAGGCTACACCTTC.